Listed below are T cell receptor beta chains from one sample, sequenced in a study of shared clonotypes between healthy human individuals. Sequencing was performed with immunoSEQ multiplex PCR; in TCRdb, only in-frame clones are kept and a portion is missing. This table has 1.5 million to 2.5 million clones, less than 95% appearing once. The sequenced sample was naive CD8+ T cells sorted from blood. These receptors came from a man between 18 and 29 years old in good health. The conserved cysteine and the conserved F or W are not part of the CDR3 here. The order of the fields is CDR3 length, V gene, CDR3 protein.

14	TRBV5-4	ASSLITEISSYEQY
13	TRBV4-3	ASSQDAGTSYEQY
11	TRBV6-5	ASSPIFGGELF
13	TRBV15	ATSGDRVNTGELF
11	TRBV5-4	ASSLEVGTEAF
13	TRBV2	ASSEWTGDNQPQH
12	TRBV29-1	SVEGTSWPYEQY
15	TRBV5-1	ASSLTTISSGANVLT
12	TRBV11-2	ASSLDPGMAEAF
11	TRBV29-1	SVKAANTGELF
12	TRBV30	AWSLGQGDSPLH